This T cell receptor beta chain was identified during a study of human CD8 memory T cell subsets. Points from the study as a whole: By Chao1 estimates, precursor exhausted T cells appeared less diverse than stem-like memory T cells. The beta chain was the only T cell receptor chain that the study sequenced.

Preparation of the TCR beta libraries relied on UMI-labeled 5' RACE. TCRdb reprocessed the 5' RACE reads and reports one entry per CDR3 protein, with no DNA. Across 5,000 to 6,000 distinct CDR3 sequences, the top ten clones capture around 28% of the sample. By negative magnetic separation, total CD8+ T cells were enriched. RNA was obtained from duplicate vials of roughly 140,000 sorted CD8+ T cells per subset. Details on this clonotype: Antigen: not known.

The CDR3 runs 14 residues. The V gene is TRBV21-1, the J gene TRBJ2-7; TCRdb's D gene call, TRBD1, goes unchecked for lack of DNA. TRBV21-1 is a pseudogene. The source is a human donor in good health. Source material: CD8+ effector memory T cells (TEM) sorted from PBMCs. The subset was: effector memory CD8 T cells, CCR7- CD45RO+ CD95+. This CDR3 reads CASSKEDRAGEQYF.